This T cell receptor beta chain is drawn from a study of blood T cell repertoires in COVID-19. The CDR3 has 17 amino acids. V was clipped by 4 bases and J by 1 base; unmatched bases: 9. From germline, CDR1 is SGHVS and CDR2 FQNEAQ. Produced via immunoSEQ multiplex PCR; TCRdb's table is partial and in-frame only. The table records a few hundred thousand clones, roughly 86% of them present only once. The TCR originated in a man aged 55 to 69 with acute or convalescent COVID-19. Sequenced input: peripheral blood. The chain is built from TRBV7-8 and TRBJ2-3; 9 positions match TRBD2. CDR3 protein: CASSSRVAGARTDTQYF. DNA of the CDR3: TGTGCCAGCAGCTCACGCGTAGCGGGGGCCCGCACAGATACGCAGTATTTT.